Below are 12 T cell receptor beta chains sequenced from a single sample in a study of blood T cell repertoires in COVID-19. Sequencing used immunoSEQ multiplex PCR; TCRdb keeps in-frame clones, though not all of them. The data hold under 110,000 clones, with less than 85% observed a single time. The sample consisted of peripheral blood. The receptors here all came from a woman between 65 and 79 years old with active or convalescent COVID-19.

The V call is TRBV3-1 (or the pseudogene TRBV3-2), the J call TRBJ2-1; 11 bases agree with TRBD2. The CDR3 extends over 17 amino acids. Trimming took 0 bases from V and 6 from J; bases not matched to a gene: 7. Germline CDR1 is LGHDT and CDR2 is YNNKEL (reference sequence). The DNA for the CDR3 is TGTGCCAGCAGCCAAGAATTGCCTAGCGGGGGGTCCAATGAGCAGTTCTTC. It specifies CASSQELPSGGSNEQFF.

The chain combines TRBV6-5 with TRBJ1-4; no clear D. The CDR3 is 13 residues long. Trimming stripped 8 bases from V and 3 bases from J, with 10 bases between. Germline CDR1 MNHEY, CDR2 SVGAGI. CDR3 sequence (DNA): TGTGCCAGCCAAGGAGGGTCTAATGAAAAACTGTTTTTT. Its translation is CASQGGSNEKLFF.

CDR3 sequence (DNA): TGTGCCAGCAGCCCCCCCCCTAGACTAGCTCCTTACAATGAGCAGTTCTTC. Protein: CASSPPPRLAPYNEQFF. The chain employs TRBV7-9 and TRBJ2-1; 7 bases line up with TRBD2. After removal of 5 bases from V and 4 bases from J, the junction contained 14 bases not matched to a gene. CDR3 length equals 17 residues. CDR1 and CDR2 (germline): SEHNR, FQNEAQ (reference sequence).

This clone was observed a few times. V is TRBV2 and J is TRBJ1-2, with 7 bases aligning to TRBD1. The CDR3 is 12 residues long. CDR1 SNHLY and CDR2 FYNNEI come from the germline V gene. J lost 7 bases, V lost 6 bases, and 5 bases had no gene match. CDR3 residues: CASRVDRAGYTF. CDR3 in DNA: TGTGCCAGCAGGGTAGACAGGGCTGGCTACACCTTC.

V and J are TRBV3-1 (or the pseudogene TRBV3-2) and TRBJ1-2, with 9 bases that match TRBD1. Germline loops: CDR1 LGHDT, CDR2 YNNKEL (reference sequence). The CDR3 covers 16 residues. Trimming removed 1 base from V and 4 bases from J; junction bases left unmatched: 7. CDR3 sequence (DNA): TGTGCCAGCAGCCAAGCTCGAACAGGGGGCGTCTATGGCTACACCTTC. Protein: CASSQARTGGVYGYTF.

CDR3 sequence: CASSPGTSIVEQYF. The CDR3 nucleotides read TGTGCCAGCAGCCCCGGGACTAGCATTGTTGAGCAGTACTTC. The gene calls are TRBV6-5 and TRBJ2-7, with TRBD2 matching over 9 bases. The CDR3 runs to 14 residues. V shed 6 bases, J shed 7 bases, and the junction held 10 bases outside the gene matches. From germline, CDR1 is MNHEY and CDR2 SVGAGI.

CDR3 coding DNA: TGTGCCAGCAGCCCCCAGGGTCTCACCGGGGAGCTGTTTTTT. Translation: CASSPQGLTGELFF. V is TRBV5-4 and J is TRBJ2-2, with D perhaps matching TRBD1 (5 bases). The V gene's germline CDR1 is SGHNT and CDR2 YYREEE (reference sequence). This CDR3 is built from 14 residues. V dropped 4 bases and J dropped 4 bases, with 11 bases sitting between them.

The chain uses TRBV30 and TRBJ2-2, with TRBD1 matching 7 bases. The CDR3 loop spans 14 amino acids. J lost 1 base, V lost 2 bases, and 1 base had no gene match. CDR1 is GTSNPN, CDR2 SVGIG, per germline (reference sequence). In DNA, the CDR3 is TGTGCCTGGAGTAGACAGGGGAACACCGGGGAGCTGTTTTTT. Amino acids: CAWSRQGNTGELFF.

The V gene is TRBV5-1, the J gene TRBJ2-5, with 8 bases lining up with TRBD2. This CDR3 has 16 amino acids. Per the germline V gene, CDR1 is SGHRS and CDR2 is YFSETQ. Unmatched junction bases numbered 6, after V lost 2 bases and J lost 0 bases. CDR3 DNA: TGCGCCAGCAGCTTTATAGCGGGGATAAACCAAGAGACCCAGTACTTC. Residues: CASSFIAGINQETQYF. Variable domain in full (rest from reference TRBV5-1 and TRBJ2-5): KAGVTQTPRYLIKTRGQQVTLSCSPISGHRSVSWYQQTPGQGLQFLFEYFSETQRNKGNFPGRFSGRQFSNSRSEMNVSTLELGDSALYLCASSFIAGINQETQYFGPGTRLLVL.

This chain joins TRBV19 and TRBJ1-2; TRBD1 agrees at 7 bases. This CDR3 has 12 residues. Germline V CDR1 and CDR2: LNHDA, SQIVND (reference sequence). With 7 bases clipped from V and 3 bases from J, the junction kept 2 bases outside the gene matches. The CDR3 DNA sequence: TGTGCCAGTAATGACAGGGACTATGGCTACACCTTC. This encodes CASNDRDYGYTF.

The V and J genes are TRBV4-1 and TRBJ1-6; no clear D. Germline V gives CDR1 MGHRA, CDR2 YSYEKL. V gave up 1 base and J gave up 7 bases, with 14 bases separating them. The CDR3 totals 16 residues. This CDR3 is CASSQVVGSLNSPLHF. The CDR3 DNA reads TGCGCCAGCAGCCAAGTTGTGGGCAGTTTAAATTCACCCCTCCACTTT.

This chain joins TRBV11-2 and TRBJ1-2; 10 bases map to TRBD1. This CDR3 is built from 14 residues. V shed 5 bases and J 7 bases; nucleotides not matched to a gene: 7. Per germline, CDR1 SGHAT and CDR2 FQNNGV. CDR3 sequence: CASSPDRGMTGYTF. In DNA form, the CDR3 reads TGTGCCAGCAGCCCGGACAGGGGGATGACTGGCTACACCTTC.